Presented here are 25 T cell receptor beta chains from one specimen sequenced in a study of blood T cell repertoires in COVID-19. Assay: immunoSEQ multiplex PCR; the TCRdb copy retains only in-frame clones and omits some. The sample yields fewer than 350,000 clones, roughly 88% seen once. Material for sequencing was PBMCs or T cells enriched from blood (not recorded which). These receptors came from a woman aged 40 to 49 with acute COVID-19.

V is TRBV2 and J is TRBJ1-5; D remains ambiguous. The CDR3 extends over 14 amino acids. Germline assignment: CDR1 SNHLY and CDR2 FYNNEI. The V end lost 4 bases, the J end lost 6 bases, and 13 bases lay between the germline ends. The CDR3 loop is CASSVGGGGQPQHF. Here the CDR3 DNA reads TGTGCCAGCAGTGTAGGAGGCGGCGGTCAGCCCCAGCATTTT. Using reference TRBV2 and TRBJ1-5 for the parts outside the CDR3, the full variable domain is EPEVTQTPSHQVTQMGQEVILRCVPISNHLYFYWYRQILGQKVEFLVSFYNNEISEKSEIFDDQFSVERPDGSNFTLKIRSTKLEDSAMYFCASSVGGGGQPQHFGDGTRLSIL.

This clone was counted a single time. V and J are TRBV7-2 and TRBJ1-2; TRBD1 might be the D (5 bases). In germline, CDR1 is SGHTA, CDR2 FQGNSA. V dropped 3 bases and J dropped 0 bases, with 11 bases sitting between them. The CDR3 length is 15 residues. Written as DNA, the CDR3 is TGTGCCAGCAGCTTGCGGAGGGGAACTAACTATGGCTACACCTTC. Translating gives CASSLRRGTNYGYTF.

The DNA of the CDR3 is TGTGCCACCAGCAGAGTAGTTCCAGATACGCAGTATTTT. Translated: CATSRVVPDTQYF. The chain is built from TRBV15 and TRBJ2-3; no clear D. Germline CDR1 reads LNHNV; CDR2 reads YYDKDF (reference sequence). V was trimmed by 1 base and J by 4 bases, leaving 6 bases between them. This CDR3 region has 13 residues.

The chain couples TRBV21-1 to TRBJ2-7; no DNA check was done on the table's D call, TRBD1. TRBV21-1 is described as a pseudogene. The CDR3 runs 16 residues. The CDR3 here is CASSPPGGVDPYEQYF. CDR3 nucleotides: TGTGCCAGCAGCCCCCCAGGGGGAGTCGACCCTTACGAGCAGTACTTC.

The chain's CDR3 is CASSFTGKVDGYTF. The CDR3 DNA reads as TGTGCCAGCAGTTTCACAGGGAAAGTCGATGGCTACACCTTC. The chain employs TRBV28 and TRBJ1-2, with a tentative D call TRBD1 (6 bases). Germline V CDR1 and CDR2: MDHEN, SYDVKM. The CDR3 is 14 residues long. V was trimmed by 3 bases and J by 6 bases, leaving 14 bases between them.

CDR3 amino acids: CASKWDRSTYEQYF. The CDR3 DNA sequence: TGTGCCAGCAAGTGGGACAGAAGCACCTACGAGCAGTACTTC. The rearrangement links TRBV2 to TRBJ2-7, with TRBD1 identical over 7 bases. This CDR3 has 14 residues. The V gene's germline CDR1 is SNHLY and CDR2 FYNNEI. J lost 2 bases, V lost 7 bases, and 8 bases had no gene match.

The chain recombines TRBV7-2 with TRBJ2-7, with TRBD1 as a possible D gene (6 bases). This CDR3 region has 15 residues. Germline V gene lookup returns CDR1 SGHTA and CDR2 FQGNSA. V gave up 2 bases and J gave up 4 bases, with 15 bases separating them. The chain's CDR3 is CASSLTTGSPYEQYF. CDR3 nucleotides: TGTGCCAGCAGCTTAACAACAGGGAGTCCTTACGAGCAGTACTTC.

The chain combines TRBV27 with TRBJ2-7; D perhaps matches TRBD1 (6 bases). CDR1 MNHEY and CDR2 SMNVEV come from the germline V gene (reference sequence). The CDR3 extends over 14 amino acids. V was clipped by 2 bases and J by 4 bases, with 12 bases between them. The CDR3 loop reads CASSLRRGVYEQYF. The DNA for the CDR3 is TGTGCCAGCAGTTTACGCAGGGGTGTTTACGAGCAGTACTTC.

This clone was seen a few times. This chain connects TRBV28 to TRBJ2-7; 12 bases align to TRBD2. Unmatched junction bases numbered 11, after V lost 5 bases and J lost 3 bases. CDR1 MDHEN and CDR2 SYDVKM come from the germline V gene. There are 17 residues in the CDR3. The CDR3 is CASSPPRTSGVGYEQYF. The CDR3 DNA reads TGTGCCAGCAGTCCACCACGGACTAGCGGGGTGGGCTACGAGCAGTACTTC.

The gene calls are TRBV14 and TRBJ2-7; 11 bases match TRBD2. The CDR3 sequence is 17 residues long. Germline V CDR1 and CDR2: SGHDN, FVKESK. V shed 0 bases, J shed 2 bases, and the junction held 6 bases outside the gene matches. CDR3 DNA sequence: TGTGCCAGCAGCCAAGATACGGGACTAGCGGAGGCCTACGAGCAGTACTTC. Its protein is CASSQDTGLAEAYEQYF.

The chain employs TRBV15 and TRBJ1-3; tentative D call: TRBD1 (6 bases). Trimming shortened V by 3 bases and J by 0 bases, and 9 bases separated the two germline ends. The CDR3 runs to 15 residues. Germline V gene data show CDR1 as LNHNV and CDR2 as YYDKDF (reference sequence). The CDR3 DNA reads TGTGCCACCAGCAGGACACAGGGCTCTGGAAACACCATATATTTT. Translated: CATSRTQGSGNTIYF. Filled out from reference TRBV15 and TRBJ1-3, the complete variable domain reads DAMVIQNPRYQVTQFGKPVTLSCSQTLNHNVMYWYQQKSSQAPKLLFHYYDKDFNNEADTPDNFQSRRPNTSFCFLDIRSPGLGDTAMYLCATSRTQGSGNTIYFGEGSWLTVV.

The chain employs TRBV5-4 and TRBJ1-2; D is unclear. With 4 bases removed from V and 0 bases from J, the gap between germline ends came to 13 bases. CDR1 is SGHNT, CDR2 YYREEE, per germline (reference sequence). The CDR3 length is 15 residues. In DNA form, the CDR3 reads TGTGCCAGCAGCACCCCGGGAGACACTAACTATGGCTACACCTTC. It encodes CASSTPGDTNYGYTF.

CDR3 DNA sequence: TGTGCCAGCAGCGGCCGGGATGGCTACACCTTC. Residues: CASSGRDGYTF. The rearrangement joins TRBV9 to TRBJ1-2; D uncertain. Trimming shortened V by 3 bases and J by 6 bases, and 6 bases separated the two germline ends. Germline lookup yields CDR1 SGDLS and CDR2 YYNGEE. This CDR3 has 11 residues.

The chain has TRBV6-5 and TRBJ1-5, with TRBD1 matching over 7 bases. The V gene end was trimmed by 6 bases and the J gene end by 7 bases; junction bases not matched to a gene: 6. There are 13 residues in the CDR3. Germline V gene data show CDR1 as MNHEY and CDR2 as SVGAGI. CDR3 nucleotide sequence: TGTGCCAGCAGACGGACAGGTGGCCAGCCCCAGCATTTT. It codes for CASRRTGGQPQHF.

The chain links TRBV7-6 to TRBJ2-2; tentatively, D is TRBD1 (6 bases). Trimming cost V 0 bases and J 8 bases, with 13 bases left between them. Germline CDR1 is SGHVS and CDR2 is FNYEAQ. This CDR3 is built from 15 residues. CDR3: CASSLAGQGMGELFF. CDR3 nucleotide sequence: TGTGCCAGCAGCTTAGCTGGCCAGGGGATGGGGGAGCTGTTTTTT. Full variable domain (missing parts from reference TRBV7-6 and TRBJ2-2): GAGVSQSPRYKVTKRGQDVALRCDPISGHVSLYWYRQALGQGPEFLTYFNYEAQQDKSGLPNDRFSAERPEGSISTLTIQRTEQRDSAMYRCASSLAGQGMGELFFGEGSRLTVL.

CDR3 loop: CASSLTGALVGQYF. The CDR3 DNA follows: TGTGCCAGCAGCTTGACAGGGGCCTTAGTGGGCCAGTACTTC. The V call is TRBV5-6, the J call TRBJ2-7; TRBD1 aligns across 7 bases. The CDR3 is made up of 14 amino acids. The V segment lost 1 base and the J segment 10 bases; nucleotides outside the gene matches: 11. Germline V gene lookup returns CDR1 SGHDT and CDR2 YYEEEE. The whole variable domain, filled in from reference TRBV5-6 and TRBJ2-7, reads DAGVTQSPTHLIKTRGQQVTLRCSPKSGHDTVSWYQQALGQGPQFIFQYYEEEERQRGNFPDRFSGHQFPNYSSELNVNALLLGDSALYLCASSLTGALVGQYFGPGTRLTVT.

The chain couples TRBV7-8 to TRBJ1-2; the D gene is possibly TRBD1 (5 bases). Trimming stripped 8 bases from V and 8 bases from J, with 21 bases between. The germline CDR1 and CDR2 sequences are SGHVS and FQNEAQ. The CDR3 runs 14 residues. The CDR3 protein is CASGRVNTGYGYTF. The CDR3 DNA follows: TGTGCCAGCGGCCGCGTAAATACAGGTTACGGCTACACCTTC.

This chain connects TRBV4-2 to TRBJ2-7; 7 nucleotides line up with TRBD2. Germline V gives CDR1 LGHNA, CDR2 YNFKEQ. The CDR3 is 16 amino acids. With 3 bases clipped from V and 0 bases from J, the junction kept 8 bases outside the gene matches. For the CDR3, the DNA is TGTGCCAGCAGCCATGGGGAGGGTCCGAGCTCCTACGAGCAGTACTTC. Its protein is CASSHGEGPSSYEQYF.

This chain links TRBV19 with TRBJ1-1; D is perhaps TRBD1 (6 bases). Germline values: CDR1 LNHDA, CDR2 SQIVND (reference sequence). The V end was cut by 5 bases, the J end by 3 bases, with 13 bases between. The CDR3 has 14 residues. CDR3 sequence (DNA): TGTGCCAGTAGTCCATATACAGGGTACACTGAAGCTTTCTTT. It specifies CASSPYTGYTEAFF. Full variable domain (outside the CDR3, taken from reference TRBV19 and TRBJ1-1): DGGITQSPKYLFRKEGQNVTLSCEQNLNHDAMYWYRQDPGQGLRLIYYSQIVNDFQKGDIAEGYSVSREKKESFPLTVTSAQKNPTAFYLCASSPYTGYTEAFFGQGTRLTVV.

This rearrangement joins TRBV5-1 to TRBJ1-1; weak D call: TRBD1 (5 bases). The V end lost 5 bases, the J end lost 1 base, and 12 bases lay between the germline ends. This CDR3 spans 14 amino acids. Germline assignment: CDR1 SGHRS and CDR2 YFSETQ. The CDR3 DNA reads TGCGCCAGCAGGAGACAGCTAGAGAACACTGAAGCTTTCTTT. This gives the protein CASRRQLENTEAFF.

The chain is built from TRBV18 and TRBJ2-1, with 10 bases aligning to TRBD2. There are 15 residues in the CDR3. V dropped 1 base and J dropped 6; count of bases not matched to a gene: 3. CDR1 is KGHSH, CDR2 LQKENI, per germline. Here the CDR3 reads CASSPLAGGSNEQFF. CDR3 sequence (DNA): TGTGCCAGCTCACCACTAGCGGGGGGTTCCAATGAGCAGTTCTTC. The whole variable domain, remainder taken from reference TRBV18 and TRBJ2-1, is NAGVMQNPRHLVRRRGQEARLRCSPMKGHSHVYWYRQLPEEGLKFMVYLQKENIIDESGMPKERFSAEFPKEGPSILRIQQVVRGDSAAYFCASSPLAGGSNEQFFGPGTRLTVL.

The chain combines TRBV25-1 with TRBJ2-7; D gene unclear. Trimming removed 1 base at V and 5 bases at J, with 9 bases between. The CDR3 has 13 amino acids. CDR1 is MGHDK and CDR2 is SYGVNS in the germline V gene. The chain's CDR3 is CASSELSSHEQYF. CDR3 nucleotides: TGTGCCAGCAGTGAATTAAGTAGTCACGAGCAGTACTTC.

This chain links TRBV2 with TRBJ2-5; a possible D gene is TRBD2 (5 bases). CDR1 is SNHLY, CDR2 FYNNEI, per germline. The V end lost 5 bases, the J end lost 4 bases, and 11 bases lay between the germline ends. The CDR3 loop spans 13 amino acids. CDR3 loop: CASSLLEGETQYF. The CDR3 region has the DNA TGTGCCAGCAGTCTGTTAGAGGGAGAGACCCAGTACTTC.

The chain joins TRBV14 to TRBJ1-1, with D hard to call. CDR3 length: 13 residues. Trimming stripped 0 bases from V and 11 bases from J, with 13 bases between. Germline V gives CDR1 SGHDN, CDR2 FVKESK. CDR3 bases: TGTGCCAGCAGCCAAGATCCTCGGGTGTCCGCTTTCTTT. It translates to CASSQDPRVSAFF.

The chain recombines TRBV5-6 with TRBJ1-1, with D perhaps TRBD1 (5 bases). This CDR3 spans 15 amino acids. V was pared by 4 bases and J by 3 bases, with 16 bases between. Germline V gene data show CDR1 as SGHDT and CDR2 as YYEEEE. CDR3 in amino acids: CASSNTRGTYTEAFF. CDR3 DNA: TGTGCCAGCAGCAATACACGCGGGACCTACACTGAAGCTTTCTTT.